This T cell receptor (beta chain) is drawn from a study of T cell responses to AZD1222 COVID-19 vaccine (dated by TCRdb to about 2021). Regarding the complete study: AZD1222 recipients given second doses at about 4 weeks or at about 12 weeks were pooled, since spike-specific TCR depth and breadth were not found to differ between the two schedules. Enrollment into the trials was organized by age into subgroups of 18-55, 56-69 and 70-plus years, and those subgroups contained about 150, 27 and 61 TCR-sequenced participants, respectively. A total of about 250 trial participants underwent TCR sequencing, of whom about 210 had received two doses of AZD1222 and approximately 26 had received two doses of the MenACWY control vaccine. Overall study results and their limits: No day 14 peak-response samples were available, so repertoires were characterized only after the peak T cell response. Most participants were white British and females outnumbered males, and the authors suggested that clonal diversity may have been underestimated. After two AZD1222 doses, spike-specific TCR breadth and depth were significantly higher than at day 0 and than in MenACWY recipients. Conclusions about previously exposed vaccinees were limited because only a handful of AZD1222 recipients were SARS-CoV-2 seropositive at baseline. The 56-69-year group was small, and its depth increase did not reach significance, likely because of low power. Epitopes outside the regions mutated in the B.1.351 and B.1.1.7 variants were reportedly recognized by nearly half of the unique spike-specific TCRs. Vaccine-associated CD4 TCRs spanned the whole spike protein, with dominant responses in regions 160-218 and 743-854.

The sample's time point label, decoded: baseline before first vaccination. Samples from vaccinated people were obtained from the UK trials COV001 and COV002, which included a single-blind randomized controlled phase 2/3 trial of AZD1222 (ChAdOx1 nCoV-19) in healthy adults. For TCRbeta chain sequencing, PBMC samples from trial participants were taken at day 0 and at day 28 after the second dose. The CDR3 regions of human TCRbeta chains were analyzed by immunosequencing. In the authors' own workflow: Repertoire TCRs were checked for matches against a reference library of SARS-CoV-2-specific TCRs that had been generated using the MIRA antigen-specificity platform. Breadth was defined as the fraction of unique TCRs that were SARS-CoV-2-associated. Depth was defined as the fraction of total T cells that were SARS-CoV-2-associated. Using the MIRA data, each spike-specific TCR was mapped to the spike region that the TCR reacts to and placed in a CD4 or CD8 class. Log10-transformed breadth and depth values were compared by one-way ANOVA with Sidak's multiple comparisons tests. The source is immuneACCESS, and TCRdb retained only in-frame sequences with V and J called. Part of the clones is not carried over; for the studies checked, unresolved V genes explain less than half of this, and the remainder is unexplained. The DNA was the basis for D and trimming; V, J and clone size are from that table. The sample table holds 90,000 or so clones, of which 65% to 90% were seen once. Approximately 7.9% of the sample rests with the top ten.

As concerns this clone: The antigen this receptor binds is unknown. Within one base of it there is no much larger clone, and no base qualities were kept.

This TCR came from an adult in good health. Here the sequenced sample was peripheral blood, taken on day 0 of AZD1222 vaccination.

In nucleotides, the sequence is TGCAGCGTTTTGGCCCCGGCAGAGACCCAGTACTTC. Its coded protein is CSVLAPAETQYF. The sequence joins TRBV29-1 to TRBJ2-5, with an unclear D gene assignment. Between the V and J ends, shortened by 5 bases and 4 bases respectively, the junction contains 11 bases. CDR1 SQVTM and CDR2 ANQGSEA were looked up in the germline V gene. From its cysteine to its phenylalanine, the CDR3 spans 12 amino acids. Only the CDR3 region is kept as DNA, spanning 36 bases read in frame from base 1.